This T cell receptor (beta chain) was captured by sequencing in a study of blood T cells in healthy people across ages. Sample-barcoded 5' priming and a J-beta primer mix drove a second PCR of roughly 7 to 11 cycles. The yield of each sample was at least 2.5 million CDR3-containing paired-end reads. TCRdb re-derived calls from the 5' RACE reads in MiXCR, one entry per CDR3 protein. The table includes fewer than 1,200,000 distinct CDR3 sequences, roughly 24% detected once. The CDR3 is 17 amino acids. The V gene end was trimmed by 1 base and the J gene end by 2 bases; junction bases not matched to a gene: 5. Germline loops: CDR1 LNHNV, CDR2 YYDKDF (reference sequence). This same sample was also part of a study on T cells of mothers and their children. That paper adds: For the second PCR, the M1S primer put in sample barcodes and 2-4 random nucleotides.

The sequence derives from a girl aged 2-9 years in good health. V and J are TRBV15 and TRBJ2-5; 12 bases match TRBD2. The material sequenced was blood. In DNA, the CDR3 is TGTGCCACCAGCAGAGGCCTAGCGGGGGGGGGTCAAGAGACCCAGTACTTC. Translated, it gives CATSRGLAGGGQETQYF.